This record covers a single T cell receptor beta chain. Its cognate antigen is unknown. The entry originates in a study of regulatory T cells. Sorting split CD4+ cells into CD25-high CD127-low Tregs and CD25-low CD127-high conventional T cells. The PCR used 52 TRBV and 13 TRBJ primers. Sequencing was performed with immunoSEQ multiplex PCR; in TCRdb, only in-frame clones are kept and a portion is missing. The sample includes 20,000 to 25,000 clones, roughly 90% of them seen just once. Study-wide points: In CD3G-deficient patients, conventional CD4+ T cells were enriched for hydrophobic CDR3 residues at positions 6 and 7.

The material sequenced was conventional CD4+ T cells sorted from blood. The clonotype was recovered from a child between 10 and 17 years old with CD3G deficiency.

The CDR3, as DNA: TGCGCCAGCAGCTTGAATAGGAACACTGAAGCTTTCTTT. Its protein is CASSLNRNTEAFF. V usage is TRBV5-1 and J usage is TRBJ1-1; no definite D call. Germline V CDR1 and CDR2: SGHRS, YFSETQ. The CDR3 consists of 13 residues. Trimming stripped 1 base from V and 1 base from J, with 5 bases between.